These T cell receptor beta chains were read from a single sample in a study of human T cells and chemical hapten exposure. In TCRdb, the RACE reads were re-called with MiXCR into one record per CDR3 protein. The sample holds about 340,000 distinct CDR3 sequences, around 6.9% seen once. Specimen: whole blood, collected in connection with sensitization to the hapten diphenylcyclopropenone (DPC). Receptors originate from a young woman with alopecia areata. Some clones in this sample may be carry-over from other donors' samples. CDR3s include the opening cysteine and the closing phenylalanine or tryptophan. A D gene is named only where the DNA matches it firmly. Not every row has a clone size; where given, it reads once, few, many or a size class.

TGTGCCAGCAGTTCCCCGGGGGGGGCCATATATACGCAGTATTTT	CASSSPGGAIYTQYF	TRBV28	TRBJ2-3	TRBD2	.
TGTGCCAGCAGTTCGACTGGGAATACGCAGTATTTT	CASSSTGNTQYF	TRBV7-2	TRBJ2-3	.	many
TGTGCCAGCAGTTACTCGAAGAGGACAGGGAACACCGGGGAGCTGTTTTTT	CASSYSKRTGNTGELFF	TRBV6-2/TRBV6-3	TRBJ2-2	TRBD1	.
TGTGCCAGCAGCCAGGGATCGAACCCGAGGGAGACCCAGTACTTC	CASSQGSNPRETQYF	TRBV9	TRBJ2-5	.	many
TGCGCCAGCAGCCAGGAACCCCGACAGGGGTCCTACGAGCAGTACTTC	CASSQEPRQGSYEQYF	TRBV4-1	TRBJ2-7	TRBD1	.
TGTGCCAGCAGCTTGGGGACAGTCGGTGTAACTGAAGCTTTCTTT	CASSLGTVGVTEAFF	TRBV7-8	TRBJ1-1	TRBD1	many
TGCGCCAGCAGCTTGGATTGGCAGACCCAGTACTTC	CASSLDWQTQYF	TRBV5-1	TRBJ2-5	.	.
TGTGCCAGCAGCCAAGATTCAGTGCTAGGGTTTGGCTACACCTTC	CASSQDSVLGFGYTF	TRBV3-1	TRBJ1-2	.	few
TGCAGTGCTTCCGGGACAAGGGACACTGAAGCTTTCTTT	CSASGTRDTEAFF	TRBV20-1	TRBJ1-1	.	few
TGTGCCAGCAGCTTAGTCGACATTCAGTACTTC	CASSLVDIQYF	TRBV13	TRBJ2-4	.	.
TGCACCAGCAGAGGACAGGTCTATAATGAAAAACTGTTTTTT	CTSRGQVYNEKLFF	TRBV1	TRBJ1-4	.	few
TGTGCCACCAGCAGAGATCCGGGGTACCAAGAGACCCAGTACTTC	CATSRDPGYQETQYF	TRBV15	TRBJ2-5	.	many
TGTGCCAGCTCAGCCATACAGGGAGAAGGGTCCGAGCAGTACTTC	CASSAIQGEGSEQYF	TRBV18	TRBJ2-7	.	.
TGCAGCGTGTCCGGGGACAAATACAATCAGCCCCAGCATTTT	CSVSGDKYNQPQHF	TRBV29-1	TRBJ1-5	.	few
TGTGCCGGTGGCCAGGGTACGAATTCACCCCTCCACTTT	CAGGQGTNSPLHF	TRBV6-2/TRBV6-3	TRBJ1-6	.	.
TGTGCCAGCACCGAACGAGGGGGGAATCAGCCCCAGCATTTT	CASTERGGNQPQHF	TRBV2	TRBJ1-5	.	.
TGCGCCAGCAGCCAGGAGGACGGCTACAATGAGCAGTTCTTC	CASSQEDGYNEQFF	TRBV4-3	TRBJ2-1	.	.
TGTGCCAGCAGTTTGTTCGCAGGAATCGATCAGCCCCAGCATTTT	CASSLFAGIDQPQHF	TRBV27	TRBJ1-5	.	few
TGCAGTGCTAGAGTTCCGGGGGGGGTTCAGCCCCAGCATTTT	CSARVPGGVQPQHF	TRBV20-1	TRBJ1-5	.	few
TGTGCCAGCGGACAGAACAAAGAGACCCAGTACTTC	CASGQNKETQYF	TRBV7-2	TRBJ2-5	.	.
TGTGCCAGCAGTTGGACTAGCGGGGGGTCGGATACGCAGTATTTT	CASSWTSGGSDTQYF	TRBV12-3/TRBV12-4	TRBJ2-3	TRBD2	.
TGTGCTAGTGGTTTGGGGCTAGCGAGTGGGGATACGCAGTATTTT	CASGLGLASGDTQYF	TRBV12-5	TRBJ2-3	.	.